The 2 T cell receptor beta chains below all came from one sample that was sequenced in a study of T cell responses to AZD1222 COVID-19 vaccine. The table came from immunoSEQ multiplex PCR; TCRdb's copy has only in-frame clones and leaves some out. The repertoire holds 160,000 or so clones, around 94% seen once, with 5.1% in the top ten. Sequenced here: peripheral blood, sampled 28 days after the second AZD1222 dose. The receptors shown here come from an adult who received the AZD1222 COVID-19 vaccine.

DNA of the CDR3: TGTGCCAGCAGTGGCTCCGGTGCGGGACAGGGGTTCTATGGCTACACCTTC. Its protein product is CASSGSGAGQGFYGYTF. The rearrangement links TRBV6-1 to TRBJ1-2; 10 bases line up with TRBD1. Germline V CDR1 and CDR2: MNHNS, SASEGT. CDR3 size: 17 residues. The ends lost 4 bases at V and 4 bases at J; junction bases unmatched: 12.

CDR3 sequence reads: CASSLIQAGDKNIQYF. As DNA, the CDR3 is TGTGCCAGCAGTTTAATCCAAGCTGGGGACAAAAACATTCAGTACTTC. The chain links TRBV27 to TRBJ2-4; D not certain. The CDR3 runs to 16 residues. The V gene's germline CDR1 is MNHEY and CDR2 SMNVEV (reference sequence). Between the trimmed V and J ends, which lost 2 bases and 3 bases, there was a span of 14 bases.